The 26 T cell receptor beta chains listed next were all sequenced from one sample in a study of blood T cell repertoires in COVID-19. TCRdb keeps only in-frame clones here, not all; method: immunoSEQ multiplex PCR. Of under 300,000 clones listed, approximately 80% are singletons. Sequencing was done on a sample of peripheral blood. Receptors originate from an older woman with active or convalescent COVID-19.

There are many counts of this clone. The chain combines TRBV2 with TRBJ1-1; a possible D gene is TRBD1 (5 bases). V lost 6 bases to trimming and J lost 5 bases, with 19 bases between them. Per the germline V gene, CDR1 is SNHLY and CDR2 is FYNNEI. The CDR3 sequence is 15 residues long. In nucleotides, the CDR3 is TGTGCCAGCAGCGACCCCCGGGGGAGCCGTACTGAAGCTTTCTTT. This codes for CASSDPRGSRTEAFF.

For the CDR3, the DNA is TGTGCCAGCAGTTTTAGCCGGGGAAATCAGCCCCAGCATTTT. Translating gives CASSFSRGNQPQHF. The J gene is TRBJ1-5, the V gene TRBV27; D unresolved. V was clipped by 3 bases and J by 4 bases, with 10 bases between them. The CDR3 sequence is 14 residues long. Germline CDR1 is MNHEY and CDR2 is SMNVEV (reference sequence).

The V call is TRBV5-6, the J call TRBJ2-7, with a possible D match to TRBD1 (6 bases). V lost 3 bases to trimming and J lost 5 bases, with 12 bases between them. This CDR3 contains 13 residues. Germline V CDR1 and CDR2: SGHDT, YYEEEE. This chain's CDR3 is CASSSIGGNEQYF. CDR3 nucleotide sequence: TGTGCCAGCAGCTCTATAGGGGGAAACGAGCAGTACTTC.

This chain uses TRBV12-3 or TRBV12-4 with TRBJ1-3; D gene unclear. The CDR3 extends over 12 amino acids. Trimming removed 3 bases from V and 7 bases from J, with 7 bases in between. The CDR3, as DNA: TGTGCCAGCAGTTTTCTATGGAACACCATATATTTT. Protein product: CASSFLWNTIYF.

The chain employs TRBV30 and TRBJ1-2; D not resolved. Germline V gene lookup returns CDR1 GTSNPN and CDR2 SVGIG (reference sequence). The CDR3 length is 12 residues. V lost 4 bases to trimming and J lost 8 bases, with 14 bases between them. CDR3: CAWTANLRGYTF. CDR3 sequence (DNA): TGTGCCTGGACCGCTAACCTCAGGGGCTACACCTTC.

This chain uses TRBV27 with TRBJ2-1; perhaps TRBD2 as D (5 bases). The CDR3 runs 13 residues. V lost 8 bases and J lost 3, with 11 bases in between. From germline, CDR1 is MNHEY and CDR2 SMNVEV (reference sequence). Here the CDR3 DNA reads TGTGCCAGCCGGGAAAACAACTACAATGAGCAGTTCTTC. Its translation is CASRENNYNEQFF.

This chain uses TRBV27 with TRBJ2-1, with D possibly matching TRBD2 (5 bases). The CDR3 has 15 amino acids. V was clipped by 2 bases and J by 6 bases, with 14 bases between them. Per the germline V gene, CDR1 is MNHEY and CDR2 is SMNVEV (reference sequence). In DNA form, the CDR3 reads TGTGCCAGCAGTTTAGACGGACTTCCCCTCAATGAGCAGTTCTTC. Protein product: CASSLDGLPLNEQFF.

The chain carries TRBV7-3 and TRBJ1-2; 7 bases are a match to TRBD1. Germline V gives CDR1 SGHTA, CDR2 FQGTGA. This CDR3 has 15 amino acids. V lost 5 bases, J lost 1 base, and 7 bases stayed unmatched. This chain's CDR3 is CASSPETGDNYGYTF. The CDR3 DNA sequence: TGTGCCAGCAGCCCCGAAACAGGGGATAACTATGGCTACACCTTC. The full variable domain, completed using reference TRBV7-3 and TRBJ1-2, is GAGVSQTPSNKVTEKGKYVELRCDPISGHTALYWYRQSLGQGPEFLIYFQGTGAADDSGLPNDRFFAVRPEGSVSTLKIQRTERGDSAVYLCASSPETGDNYGYTFGSGTRLTVV.

This clone was picked up a small number of times. V is TRBV5-6 and J is TRBJ2-7, with TRBD2 as a possible D gene (6 bases). The CDR3 length is 12 residues. V shed 3 bases and J shed 3 bases, with 7 bases lying between them. Germline-derived CDR1 and CDR2 are SGHDT and YYEEEE. In DNA form, the CDR3 reads TGTGCCAGCAGCTCCGGGGGCTACGAGCAGTACTTC. Translating gives CASSSGGYEQYF.

The chain couples TRBV15 to TRBJ2-3, with D perhaps TRBD2 (5 bases). V shed 3 bases and J shed 0 bases, with 10 bases lying between them. CDR1 LNHNV and CDR2 YYDKDF come from the germline V gene (reference sequence). The CDR3 is 15 residues long. The CDR3 loop reads CATSRSSTSTDTQYF. The DNA of the CDR3 is TGTGCCACCAGCAGGTCTAGCACTAGCACAGATACGCAGTATTTT.

The chain combines TRBV7-3 with TRBJ1-1; TRBD1 is a possible D gene (5 bases). The germline V and J ends were trimmed by 0 bases and 1 base, with 15 bases remaining between them. The CDR3 loop spans 17 amino acids. Germline V gene data show CDR1 as SGHTA and CDR2 as FQGTGA. The CDR3 loop reads CASSLTPSGQGNTEAFF. The DNA of the CDR3 is TGTGCCAGCAGCTTAACCCCCTCTGGCCAGGGGAACACTGAAGCTTTCTTT.

V gene TRBV18 combines with J gene TRBJ1-5; D call uncertain. Germline CDR1 and CDR2: KGHSH and LQKENI. The CDR3 is 17 residues long. Trimming shortened V by 3 bases and J by 6 bases, and 21 bases separated the two germline ends. The CDR3 reads CASSPGLIRREGQPQHF. The CDR3, as DNA: TGTGCCAGCTCACCGGGGTTAATTCGTAGGGAGGGTCAGCCCCAGCATTTT.

The chain joins TRBV5-4 to TRBJ1-4; D is ambiguous. The V gene lost 0 bases and the J gene lost 7 bases, with 7 bases spanning the gap. CDR1 and CDR2 (germline): SGHNT, YYREEE (reference sequence). This CDR3 has 13 amino acids. The CDR3 sequence: CASSLGAGEKLFF. The DNA of the CDR3 is TGTGCCAGCAGCTTGGGGGCAGGTGAAAAACTGTTTTTT.

The chain recombines TRBV29-1 with TRBJ1-2; D ambiguous. The V gene lost 4 bases and the J gene lost 7 bases, with 10 bases spanning the gap. This CDR3 is 11 amino acids long. CDR1 is SQVTM, CDR2 ANQGSEA, per germline. The CDR3 nucleotides read TGCAGCGTTGCGGTCCTCGGTGGCTACACCTTC. Amino acids: CSVAVLGGYTF.

This clone has only a few counts. The chain combines TRBV7-9 with TRBJ1-2; a possible D gene is TRBD1 (5 bases). Germline CDR1 reads SEHNR; CDR2 reads FQNEAQ (reference sequence). With 5 bases removed from V and 0 bases from J, the gap between germline ends came to 16 bases. The CDR3 runs to 16 residues. The chain's CDR3 is CASSPPDGTANYGYTF. CDR3 coding DNA: TGTGCCAGCAGCCCCCCGGACGGGACTGCTAACTATGGCTACACCTTC.

This rearrangement joins TRBV19 to TRBJ1-4, with TRBD1 identical over 8 bases. V dropped 5 bases and J dropped 8; count of bases not matched to a gene: 16. Looked up from germline, CDR1 is LNHDA and CDR2 is SQIVND (reference sequence). This CDR3 has 17 residues. The CDR3 nucleotides read TGTGCCAGTAGTCACGGACAGGGAGGAACGGATGGAGAAAAACTGTTTTTT. Its protein product is CASSHGQGGTDGEKLFF.

The rearrangement uses TRBV25-1 and TRBJ1-4, with TRBD1 identical over 10 bases. V trimming: 2 bases; J trimming: 8 bases; junction bases outside the gene matches: 8. The CDR3 totals 16 residues. CDR1 and CDR2 (germline): MGHDK, SYGVNS. The CDR3 region is CASSEGDRGRREKLFF. The CDR3 DNA sequence: TGTGCCAGCAGTGAAGGCGACAGGGGGCGGCGGGAAAAACTGTTTTTT.

The chain employs TRBV9 and TRBJ2-3; D is possibly TRBD2 (5 bases). This CDR3 is 14 amino acids long. Looked up from germline, CDR1 is SGDLS and CDR2 is YYNGEE. Trimming left V 3 bases short and J 5 bases short, with 13 bases between. CDR3 protein: CASSDGAGEDTQYF. CDR3 bases: TGTGCCAGCAGCGACGGCGCGGGCGAAGATACGCAGTATTTT.

This chain links TRBV6-5 with TRBJ1-1; D is possibly TRBD1 (5 bases). Germline CDR1 is MNHEY and CDR2 is SVGAGI. The V end lost 4 bases, the J end lost 4 bases, and 13 bases lay between the germline ends. This CDR3 region has 14 residues. CDR3: CASSSWQGATEAFF. CDR3 nucleotide sequence: TGTGCCAGCAGTTCCTGGCAGGGTGCCACTGAAGCTTTCTTT.

The chain recombines TRBV7-8 with TRBJ2-7, with 7 bases lining up with TRBD2. There are 16 residues in the CDR3. CDR1 and CDR2 from the germline V gene are SGHVS and FQNEAQ. The trim removed 0 bases at V and 1 base at J, leaving 6 bases unmatched. In DNA, the CDR3 is TGTGCCAGCAGCTTAGCCACGCGGGGGTGGTCCTACGAGCAGTACTTC. It codes for CASSLATRGWSYEQYF.

The V gene is TRBV13, the J gene TRBJ1-4; the match to TRBD1 covers 8 bases. CDR3 size: 14 residues. J lost 7 bases, V lost 5 bases, and 6 bases had no gene match. Per germline, CDR1 PRHDT and CDR2 FYEKMQ (reference sequence). The CDR3 sequence is CASSQGQGVEKLFF. The CDR3 DNA is TGTGCCAGCAGCCAAGGACAGGGTGTTGAAAAACTGTTTTTT.

V and J are TRBV27 and TRBJ2-1, with D possibly matching TRBD1 (5 bases). Germline V gene lookup returns CDR1 MNHEY and CDR2 SMNVEV (reference sequence). Trimming took 5 bases from V and 9 from J, leaving 11 bases between them. This CDR3 region has 12 residues. Written as DNA, the CDR3 is TGTGCCAGCAGTATAGGGGCAGGTGAGCAGTTCTTC. As protein: CASSIGAGEQFF.

The V and J genes are TRBV15 and TRBJ1-2; unclear D gene. Germline CDR1 is LNHNV and CDR2 is YYDKDF (reference sequence). The CDR3 runs to 13 residues. Trimming pared 0 bases from V and 4 bases from J, leaving 6 bases between. The CDR3 DNA sequence: TGTGCCACCAGCAGAGATAGCCTCTATGGCTACACCTTC. Amino acids: CATSRDSLYGYTF.

This chain links TRBV4-1 with TRBJ2-3, with 11 bases lining up with TRBD2. The CDR3 runs to 17 residues. From germline, CDR1 is MGHRA and CDR2 YSYEKL. Trimming removed 5 bases from V and 6 bases from J; junction bases left unmatched: 13. In DNA, the CDR3 is TGCGCCAGCAGCACGAGCGGGCTAGCGGGGGGCCGGGATACGCAGTATTTT. It specifies CASSTSGLAGGRDTQYF.

The chain couples TRBV11-3 to TRBJ2-1, with D perhaps TRBD2 (6 bases). This CDR3 has 12 amino acids. With 8 bases removed from V and 7 bases from J, the gap between germline ends came to 12 bases. The germline gives CDR1 SGHNT, CDR2 YENEEA. CDR3 sequence: CASGFGGNEQFF. The CDR3 DNA reads as TGTGCCAGCGGATTCGGGGGTAATGAGCAGTTCTTC.

The chain combines TRBV2 with TRBJ1-1; the match to TRBD1 covers 10 bases. CDR1 is SNHLY, CDR2 FYNNEI, per germline. The CDR3 sequence is 14 residues long. With V trimmed by 6 bases and J by 7 bases, 8 bases remained unmatched. As DNA, the CDR3 is TGTGCCAGCAGGGAGACAGGGGGCTCCCTTGAAGCTTTCTTT. Translating it yields CASRETGGSLEAFF.